Here is one TCR beta chain with its context. Its cognate antigen has yet to be identified. No quality values exist for individual bases; no much larger clone is one base distant. V and J are trimmed by 5 bases and 0 bases, and the gene matches miss 8 bases of the junction. Based on the germline V gene, the CDR1 and CDR2 sequences are SNHLY and FYNNEI. The CDR3 covers 16 residues, taking in both the cysteine and the phenylalanine. Here the CDR3 DNA is all that survives: 48 bases in frame from base 1. Synthetic TCR analog templates were spiked into each PCR to estimate absolute template abundance from read counts. The immunoSEQ assay used bias-controlled V and J gene primers to amplify TCRbeta CDR3 regions from genomic DNA. Sequencing of rearranged TCRbeta segments was done at approximately 20X coverage. As for the original processing: Sequencing errors were corrected by clustering, and CDR3s were annotated against IMGT so that V, D and J genes could be assigned. Downstream analyses used only productive TCRbeta rearrangements and left out out-of-frame or stop-codon sequences. To compute clonality, Shannon entropy was normalized by the log of the number of unique productive sequences and then subtracted from one. Clones differing between time points or between blood and tumor were identified using Fisher's exact test with Benjamini-Hochberg correction, with an adjusted p below 0.01 applied as the threshold. In its TCRdb copy, this immuneACCESS table keeps in-frame sequences only and misses some clones. Where compared with another copy, unresolved V genes explain less than half of these, and the others have no known cause. The V and J calls and the clone size are those of that table, but D and trimming were determined from the DNA. For this sample the table gives under 85,000 clones, of which 75% to 95% were detected only once. Of the sample, roughly 0.9% falls within the top ten clones.

Sample time point, as interpreted from the label and publication: peripheral blood 6 weeks after treatment start. A cohort of approximately 30 patients with locally advanced or metastatic urothelial carcinoma, treated at Memorial Sloan Kettering on a trial protocol, was included. Peripheral blood mononuclear cells were collected pretreatment and during treatment, with between 1 and 8 total time points per patient. The Qiagen DNeasy Blood extraction kit was used to purify genomic DNA from total PBMCs and from tumor samples. PBMCs were collected pretreatment and during treatment, and were isolated and stored as previously described. These data belong to a study of PD-L1 blockade in urothelial cancer (dated by TCRdb to the late 2010s). Turning to the overall study: Therapy was started around 2014 for all patients, and atezolizumab 1,200 mg was administered intravenously every 3 weeks. Blood samples were analyzed at two time points: 3 weeks after treatment start (second dose) and 6 weeks after treatment start. In the same patients who had TCR sequencing, pretreatment tumors also underwent whole exome sequencing and RNA sequencing. Pretreatment tumor samples, along with matched peripheral blood serially collected before and after atezolizumab treatment, were subjected to TCR sequencing. Somatic, immune and clinical correlates of response to PD-L1 blockade with atezolizumab in urothelial cancer were the focus of an exploratory multi-omic analysis. Around 30 patients had pretreatment blood TCR-seq, around 25 had at least one posttreatment blood collection, and around 25 had tumor TCR-seq. About 85% of the 29 patients were males with bladder-origin urothelial cancer, and 18 of 29 reported a prior smoking history. Nine patients reached durable clinical benefit, while 20 patients did not. Durable clinical benefit was defined as a progression-free survival longer than 6 months, and TCR features were additionally tested against progression-free survival and overall survival. Blood samples gave a median of 141,255 T cells and 80,000 to 95,000 unique TCRs, with a median clonality of 0.080. An ECOG performance status of 0 or 1 was recorded for the patients, and 0 to 3 prior chemotherapy regimens had been received by the patients. Study-wide findings and limitations: Improved progression-free and overall survival was found to be associated with pretreatment peripheral blood TCR clonality below the median. Patients with durable benefit showed greater expansion of tumor-associated TCR clones in peripheral blood 3 weeks after starting treatment (n of about 20, p = 0.022). Because the sample size was small (n ≈ 31) and many of the analyses were exploratory, the results are meant to be hypothesis-generating.

This TCR derives from a woman of 80 years or more with urothelial cancer. The V and J segments used are TRBV2 and TRBJ1-1; the central 8 bases match TRBD1. The sample was PBMCs, taken around atezolizumab (anti-PD-L1) treatment. CDR3 reads: CASSPRTGRMNTEAFF. The base sequence is TGTGCCAGCAGTCCCAGGACAGGGAGAATGAACACTGAAGCTTTCTTT. Supplemented by the reference TRBV2 and TRBJ1-1 proteins around the CDR3, the complete variable domain is EPEVTQTPSHQVTQMGQEVILRCVPISNHLYFYWYRQILGQKVEFLVSFYNNEISEKSEIFDDQFSVERPDGSNFTLKIRSTKLEDSAMYFCASSPRTGRMNTEAFFGQGTRLTVV.